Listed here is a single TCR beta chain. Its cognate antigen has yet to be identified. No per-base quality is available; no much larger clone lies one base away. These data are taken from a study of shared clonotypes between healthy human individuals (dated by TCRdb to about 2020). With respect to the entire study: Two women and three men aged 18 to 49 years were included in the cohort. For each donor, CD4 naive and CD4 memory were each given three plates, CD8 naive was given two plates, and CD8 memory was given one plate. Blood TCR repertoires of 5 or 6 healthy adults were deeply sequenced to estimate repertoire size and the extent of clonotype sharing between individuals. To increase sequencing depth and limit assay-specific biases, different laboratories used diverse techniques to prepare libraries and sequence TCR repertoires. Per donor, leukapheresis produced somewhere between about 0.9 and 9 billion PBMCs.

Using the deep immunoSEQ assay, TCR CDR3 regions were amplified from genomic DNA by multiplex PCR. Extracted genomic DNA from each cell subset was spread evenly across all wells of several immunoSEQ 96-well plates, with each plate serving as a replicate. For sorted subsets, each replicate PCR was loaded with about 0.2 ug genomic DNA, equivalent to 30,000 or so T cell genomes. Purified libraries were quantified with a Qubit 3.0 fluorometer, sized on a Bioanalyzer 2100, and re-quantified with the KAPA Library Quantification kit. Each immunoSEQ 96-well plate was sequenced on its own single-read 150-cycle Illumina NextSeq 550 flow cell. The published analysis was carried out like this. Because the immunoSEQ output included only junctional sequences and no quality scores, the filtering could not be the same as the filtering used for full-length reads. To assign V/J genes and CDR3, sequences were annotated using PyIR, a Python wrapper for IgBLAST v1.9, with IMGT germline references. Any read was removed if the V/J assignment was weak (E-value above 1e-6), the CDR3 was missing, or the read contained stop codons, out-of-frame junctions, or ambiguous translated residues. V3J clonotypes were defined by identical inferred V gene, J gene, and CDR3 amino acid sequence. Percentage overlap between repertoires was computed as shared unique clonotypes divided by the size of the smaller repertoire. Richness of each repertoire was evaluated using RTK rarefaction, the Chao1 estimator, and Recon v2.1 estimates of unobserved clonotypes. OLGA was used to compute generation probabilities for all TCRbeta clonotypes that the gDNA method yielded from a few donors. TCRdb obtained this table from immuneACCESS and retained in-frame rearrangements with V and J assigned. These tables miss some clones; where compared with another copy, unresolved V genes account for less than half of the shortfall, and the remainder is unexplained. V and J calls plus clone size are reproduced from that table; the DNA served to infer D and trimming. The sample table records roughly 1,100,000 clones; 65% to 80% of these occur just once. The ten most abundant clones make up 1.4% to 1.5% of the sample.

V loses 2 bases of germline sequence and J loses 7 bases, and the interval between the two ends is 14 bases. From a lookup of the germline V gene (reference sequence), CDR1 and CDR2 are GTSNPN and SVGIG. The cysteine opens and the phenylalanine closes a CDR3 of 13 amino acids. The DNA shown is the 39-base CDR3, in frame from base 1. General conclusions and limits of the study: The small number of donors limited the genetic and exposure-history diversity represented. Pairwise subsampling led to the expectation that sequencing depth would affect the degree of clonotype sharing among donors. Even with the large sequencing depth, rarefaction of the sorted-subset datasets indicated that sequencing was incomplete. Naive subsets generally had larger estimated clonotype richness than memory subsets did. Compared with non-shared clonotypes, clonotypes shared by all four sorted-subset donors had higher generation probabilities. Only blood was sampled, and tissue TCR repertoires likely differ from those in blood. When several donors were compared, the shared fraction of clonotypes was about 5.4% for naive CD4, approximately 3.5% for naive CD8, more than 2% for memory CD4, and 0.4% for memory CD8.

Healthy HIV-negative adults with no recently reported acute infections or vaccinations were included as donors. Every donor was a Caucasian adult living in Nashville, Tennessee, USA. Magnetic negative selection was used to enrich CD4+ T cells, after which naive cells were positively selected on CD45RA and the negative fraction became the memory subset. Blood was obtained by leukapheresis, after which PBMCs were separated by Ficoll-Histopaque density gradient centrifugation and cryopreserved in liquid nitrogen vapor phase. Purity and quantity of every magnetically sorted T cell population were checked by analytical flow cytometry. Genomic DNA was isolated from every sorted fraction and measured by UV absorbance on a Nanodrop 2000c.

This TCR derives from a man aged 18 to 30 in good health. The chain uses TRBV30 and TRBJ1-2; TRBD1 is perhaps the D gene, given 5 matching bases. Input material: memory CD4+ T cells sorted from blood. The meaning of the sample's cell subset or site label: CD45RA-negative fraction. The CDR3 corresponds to CAWSKNWGPGYTF. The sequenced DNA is TGTGCCTGGAGTAAAAACTGGGGACCTGGCTACACCTTC.